Shown below are 26 T cell receptor beta chains from a single sample sequenced in a study of blood T cell repertoires in COVID-19. The method was immunoSEQ multiplex PCR; TCRdb's version includes in-frame clones alone and lacks a portion of them. The data contain some 180,000 clones, around 80% of them singletons. Sequences were obtained from peripheral blood. Receptor source: a human donor in a cohort sampled during active COVID-19.

V gene TRBV19 combines with J gene TRBJ2-7; 8 positions match TRBD1. Germline CDR1 LNHDA, CDR2 SQIVND (reference sequence). This CDR3 comprises 17 residues. The V segment lost 3 bases and the J segment 1 base; nucleotides outside the gene matches: 11. The CDR3 coding sequence is TGTGCCAGTAGTATGGCCCCCGACAGGGGTGGGTCCTACGAGCAGTACTTC. Translated: CASSMAPDRGGSYEQYF. Combining the CDR3 with reference TRBV19 and TRBJ2-7 gives the whole variable domain DGGITQSPKYLFRKEGQNVTLSCEQNLNHDAMYWYRQDPGQGLRLIYYSQIVNDFQKGDIAEGYSVSREKKESFPLTVTSAQKNPTAFYLCASSMAPDRGGSYEQYFGPGTRLTVT.

The chain couples TRBV5-1 to TRBJ1-2; D possibly corresponds to TRBD1 (5 bases). The CDR3 is 15 amino acids. Germline values: CDR1 SGHRS, CDR2 YFSETQ. Trimming pared 4 bases from V and 6 bases from J, leaving 19 bases between. The CDR3 nucleotides are TGCGCCAGCAGCCCCTTTGGGAGGGACGGGAATGGCTACACCTTC. Translation gives CASSPFGRDGNGYTF. The full variable domain, its missing parts supplied by reference TRBV5-1 and TRBJ1-2, is KAGVTQTPRYLIKTRGQQVTLSCSPISGHRSVSWYQQTPGQGLQFLFEYFSETQRNKGNFPGRFSGRQFSNSRSEMNVSTLELGDSALYLCASSPFGRDGNGYTFGSGTRLTVV.

The rearrangement links TRBV19 to TRBJ2-7, with D hard to call. Between the trimmed V and J ends, which lost 3 bases and 4 bases, there was a span of 13 bases. Germline lookup yields CDR1 LNHDA and CDR2 SQIVND (reference sequence). This CDR3 comprises 14 residues. CDR3 sequence (DNA): TGTGCCAGTAGTATTCGCGACAAGCCTTACGAGCAGTACTTC. Residues: CASSIRDKPYEQYF.

The rearrangement uses TRBV7-6 and TRBJ1-3; D perhaps matches TRBD1 (5 bases). The V end was cut by 5 bases, the J end by 0 bases, with 23 bases between. CDR3 length: 19 residues. Germline V gene lookup returns CDR1 SGHVS and CDR2 FNYEAQ. The DNA for the CDR3 is TGTGCCAGCAGCCCTACTGGTATGACAGAAAAAATCTCTGGAAACACCATATATTTT. Amino acid sequence: CASSPTGMTEKISGNTIYF.

The chain couples TRBV6-1 to TRBJ2-7, with 8 bases aligning to TRBD1. This CDR3 region has 16 residues. V lost 2 bases and J lost 2; bases outside the gene matches: 8. Germline loops: CDR1 MNHNS, CDR2 SASEGT. CDR3 protein: CASSETPGDRPYEQYF. In DNA form, the CDR3 reads TGTGCCAGCAGTGAAACCCCGGGGGACAGGCCCTACGAGCAGTACTTC.

This clone has a single count. The V and J genes are TRBV18 and TRBJ1-4; 7 nucleotides match TRBD1. The CDR3 totals 16 residues. The V segment lost 1 base and the J segment 8 bases; nucleotides outside the gene matches: 10. Per germline, CDR1 KGHSH and CDR2 LQKENI. The CDR3 reads CASSPRPRGLQEKLFF. CDR3 nucleotides: TGTGCCAGCTCACCACGCCCGAGGGGGCTTCAGGAAAAACTGTTTTTT. Filled out from reference TRBV18 and TRBJ1-4, the complete variable domain reads NAGVMQNPRHLVRRRGQEARLRCSPMKGHSHVYWYRQLPEEGLKFMVYLQKENIIDESGMPKERFSAEFPKEGPSILRIQQVVRGDSAAYFCASSPRPRGLQEKLFFGSGTQLSVL.

This chain joins TRBV27 and TRBJ1-1; 11 bases agree with TRBD1. V was pared by 1 base and J by 4 bases, with 2 bases of the junction left unmatched. Looked up from germline, CDR1 is MNHEY and CDR2 is SMNVEV (reference sequence). The CDR3 loop spans 15 amino acids. CDR3 amino acids: CASSLLGTGGTEAFF. CDR3 bases: TGTGCCAGCAGTTTATTAGGGACAGGGGGCACTGAAGCTTTCTTT.

V and J are TRBV25-1 and TRBJ1-2; D is unresolved. The CDR3 consists of 14 residues. CDR1 and CDR2 (germline): MGHDK, SYGVNS. V was clipped by 3 bases and J by 9 bases, with 17 bases between them. The CDR3 DNA follows: TGTGCCAGCAGTGATTCAGGTATCGGAACGCGCTACACCTTC. The encoded protein is CASSDSGIGTRYTF.

This chain joins TRBV6-1 and TRBJ1-1; 8 nucleotides align to TRBD1. From germline, CDR1 is MNHNS and CDR2 SASEGT. This CDR3 is built from 20 residues. V shed 4 bases and J 4 bases; nucleotides not matched to a gene: 23. The CDR3 here is CASSVSLGGQGGVLGTEAFF. In nucleotides, the CDR3 is TGTGCCAGCAGTGTGTCATTGGGTGGACAGGGAGGTGTGTTAGGCACTGAAGCTTTCTTT.

The J gene is TRBJ1-1, the V gene TRBV5-6, with 7 positions matching TRBD1. The CDR3 has 13 residues. J was trimmed by 6 bases and V by 4 bases; bases with no gene match: 6. Germline V gene data show CDR1 as SGHDT and CDR2 as YYEEEE. CDR3 residues: CASSPGQSSEAFF. The CDR3 nucleotides read TGTGCCAGCAGCCCGGGACAGTCTTCTGAAGCTTTCTTT. Based on the CDR3 plus reference TRBV5-6 and TRBJ1-1, the full variable domain is DAGVTQSPTHLIKTRGQQVTLRCSPKSGHDTVSWYQQALGQGPQFIFQYYEEEERQRGNFPDRFSGHQFPNYSSELNVNALLLGDSALYLCASSPGQSSEAFFGQGTRLTVV.

V gene TRBV19 combines with J gene TRBJ2-3; possible D gene TRBD2, 7 bases. Trimming left V 5 bases short and J 4 bases short, with 25 bases between. The CDR3 has 18 amino acids. Per the germline V gene, CDR1 is LNHDA and CDR2 is SQIVND (reference sequence). The CDR3 spells CASSPRGKGGVGADTQYF. CDR3 nucleotide sequence: TGTGCCAGTAGTCCAAGAGGAAAGGGGGGGGTGGGCGCAGATACGCAGTATTTT.

The sample holds a few counts of this clone. One end of the junction varies from germline; a read error may be responsible. The chain uses TRBV4-1 and TRBJ1-5, with 7 bases aligning to TRBD1. The CDR3 is 15 residues long. The germline gives CDR1 MGHRA, CDR2 YSYEKL. DNA for the CDR3: TGCGCCAGCAGCCAATACCGGGACAGCAACCAGCCCCAGCATTTT. Translated: CASSQYRDSNQPQHF.

The genes are TRBV6-6 and TRBJ1-1, with a weak D call TRBD1 (6 bases). There are 13 residues in the CDR3. Germline CDR1 and CDR2: MNHNY and SVGAGI (reference sequence). Trimming shortened V by 2 bases and J by 10 bases, and 14 bases separated the two germline ends. CDR3 sequence (DNA): TGTGCCAGCAGTTACGGTACAGGGTCCGGAGCTTTCTTT. It yields the protein CASSYGTGSGAFF.

The CDR3 sequence: CARRQANNEKLFF. Written as DNA, the CDR3 is TGTGCCCGACGACAGGCCAATAATGAAAAACTGTTTTTT. This chain links TRBV30 with TRBJ1-4; TRBD1 is a possible D gene (6 bases). V lost 8 bases and J lost 4, with 14 bases in between. The CDR3 runs 13 residues. Germline assignment: CDR1 GTSNPN and CDR2 SVGIG (reference sequence).

V is TRBV5-8 and J is TRBJ1-1, with D unclear. This CDR3 has 18 amino acids. The germline CDR1 and CDR2 sequences are SGHTS and YDEGEE. V was cut by 0 bases and J by 0 bases, with 18 bases left in between. The CDR3 loop is CASSLDAQVFLLNTEAFF. In DNA form, the CDR3 reads TGTGCCAGCAGCTTGGATGCTCAGGTCTTCCTCTTGAACACTGAAGCTTTCTTT.

The J gene is TRBJ2-7, the V gene TRBV4-2; 7 bases line up with TRBD1. After removal of 0 bases from V and 3 bases from J, the junction contained 8 bases not matched to a gene. This CDR3 has 16 amino acids. Germline values: CDR1 LGHNA, CDR2 YNFKEQ. The CDR3 region is CASSQDHRGDGYEQYF. The CDR3 nucleotides read TGTGCCAGCAGCCAAGATCACAGGGGTGATGGCTACGAGCAGTACTTC.

The V gene is TRBV7-9, the J gene TRBJ2-3, with 10 nucleotides matching TRBD2. Looked up from germline, CDR1 is SEHNR and CDR2 is FQNEAQ (reference sequence). There are 15 residues in the CDR3. Germline trimming cut 2 bases from V and 2 bases from J; bases unmatched to any gene: 1. CDR3 DNA sequence: TGTGCCAGCAGCTTAACTAGCGGGGCCACAGATACGCAGTATTTT. Translation gives CASSLTSGATDTQYF.

This sequence joins TRBV11-2 and TRBJ2-7; TRBD2 agrees at 10 bases. CDR1 and CDR2 (germline): SGHAT, FQNNGV. The J segment lost 1 base and the V segment lost 4 bases, leaving 7 bases of the junction unmatched. There are 16 residues in the CDR3. In nucleotides, the CDR3 is TGTGCCAGCAGCTCACAGAGCGGGGGGGGTTCCTACGAGCAGTACTTC. Its protein is CASSSQSGGGSYEQYF.

J is TRBJ2-1 and V is TRBV7-9; tentative D call: TRBD2 (5 bases). Trimming removed 3 bases from V and 5 bases from J, with 14 bases in between. Germline CDR1 SEHNR, CDR2 FQNEAQ (reference sequence). The CDR3 loop spans 15 amino acids. The CDR3 coding sequence is TGTGCCAGCAGCTTCTCCGGGGTAGCCGACAATGAGCAGTTCTTC. Translating it yields CASSFSGVADNEQFF.

V and J are TRBV13 and TRBJ2-1; perhaps TRBD1 as D (5 bases). The CDR3 is 18 amino acids. Trimming took off 5 bases at V and 0 bases at J, with 20 bases between the two ends. Germline-derived CDR1 and CDR2 are PRHDT and FYEKMQ (reference sequence). The CDR3 region has the DNA TGTGCCAGCAGCCAGCCCAGGACATACGACTTCTCCTACAATGAGCAGTTCTTC. Translation: CASSQPRTYDFSYNEQFF. Supplemented by reference TRBV13 and TRBJ2-1, the full variable domain reads AAGVIQSPRHLIKEKRETATLKCYPIPRHDTVYWYQQGPGQDPQFLISFYEKMQSDKGSIPDRFSAQQFSDYHSELNMSSLELGDSALYFCASSQPRTYDFSYNEQFFGPGTRLTVL.

V and J are TRBV5-1 and TRBJ1-2; D may be TRBD1 (5 bases). The CDR3 is made up of 14 amino acids. Germline CDR1 and CDR2: SGHRS and YFSETQ. Trimming removed 4 bases at V and 4 bases at J, with 14 bases between. The CDR3 DNA reads as TGCGCCAGCAGCCCCCATGACAGTCCCTATGGCTACACCTTC. Its protein product is CASSPHDSPYGYTF.

The V gene is TRBV5-5, the J gene TRBJ1-5; TRBD1 is a possible D gene (5 bases). The CDR3 is 19 residues long. V was cut by 3 bases and J by 2 bases, with 24 bases left in between. Per germline, CDR1 SGHKS and CDR2 YYEKEE (reference sequence). CDR3 sequence reads: CASSSDPQGKGFGNQPQHF. DNA of the CDR3: TGTGCCAGCAGCTCAGACCCCCAGGGAAAGGGGTTTGGCAATCAGCCCCAGCATTTT.

This clone has at least ten counts. The V call is TRBV24-1, the J call TRBJ1-1; maybe TRBD1 (5 bases). The CDR3 length is 13 residues. Per germline, CDR1 KGHDR and CDR2 SFDVKD. The V and J ends lost 4 bases and 9 bases respectively, with 14 bases between them. In DNA form, the CDR3 reads TGTGCCACCAGTGAGGATGGGGCTGAGAAAGCTTTCTTT. It encodes CATSEDGAEKAFF.

V usage is TRBV27 and J usage is TRBJ2-2; 8 bases match TRBD1. This CDR3 contains 18 residues. Per germline, CDR1 MNHEY and CDR2 SMNVEV (reference sequence). J gave up 2 bases and V 4 bases, and 12 bases lay outside the gene matches. The chain's CDR3 is CASSSPVGQGANTGELFF. In DNA, the CDR3 is TGTGCCAGCAGTTCCCCCGTGGGGCAGGGGGCCAACACCGGGGAGCTGTTTTTT.

Points on this clone: At the DNA level, this CDR3 is encoded by other sequences in the same sample as well. V and J are TRBV6-5 and TRBJ1-2; the match to TRBD1 covers 8 bases. The trim removed 5 bases at V and 2 bases at J, leaving 1 base unmatched. This CDR3 has 13 residues. Germline V gene lookup returns CDR1 MNHEY and CDR2 SVGAGI. In DNA, the CDR3 is TGTGCCAGCAGTAGGACAGGGAACTATGGCTACACCTTC. This encodes CASSRTGNYGYTF.

V is TRBV15 and J is TRBJ2-7, with TRBD2 matching over 9 bases. Looked up from germline, CDR1 is LNHNV and CDR2 is YYDKDF (reference sequence). Trimming removed 1 base from V and 4 bases from J; junction bases left unmatched: 11. This CDR3 spans 17 amino acids. The CDR3 protein is CATSRVAGLADGYEQYF. For the CDR3, the DNA is TGTGCCACCAGCAGAGTGGCGGGACTAGCAGATGGGTACGAGCAGTACTTC. Filled out from reference TRBV15 and TRBJ2-7, the complete variable domain reads DAMVIQNPRYQVTQFGKPVTLSCSQTLNHNVMYWYQQKSSQAPKLLFHYYDKDFNNEADTPDNFQSRRPNTSFCFLDIRSPGLGDTAMYLCATSRVAGLADGYEQYFGPGTRLTVT.